The clone carrying this T cell receptor (beta chain) was recorded once. What it binds is unknown. Sequencing was performed with immunoSEQ multiplex PCR; in TCRdb, only in-frame clones are kept and a portion is missing. The sample holds fewer than 150,000 clones, more than 80% seen once. This specimen comes from a study of T cell responses to AZD1222 COVID-19 vaccine. Study observations and caveats: Spike-specific TCR breadth and depth were elevated following two AZD1222 doses. The donor group comprised mostly white British people and more females; the analysis possibly underestimated clonal diversity. Seropositivity was recorded at baseline in only a handful of AZD1222 recipients.

With 11 bases removed from V and 0 bases from J, the gap between germline ends came to 17 bases. Germline V gene sequence: CDR1 MNHEY, CDR2 SVGAGI. CDR3 length: 14 amino acids. The source of this sequence is an adult in good health. The sample was peripheral blood, taken on day 0 of AZD1222 vaccination. The V gene is TRBV6-5, the J gene TRBJ2-7, with D maybe TRBD2 (6 bases). This CDR3 reads CAGGIGHGSYEQYF. The CDR3 nucleotides are TGTGCCGGGGGGATCGGACACGGCTCCTACGAGCAGTACTTC.